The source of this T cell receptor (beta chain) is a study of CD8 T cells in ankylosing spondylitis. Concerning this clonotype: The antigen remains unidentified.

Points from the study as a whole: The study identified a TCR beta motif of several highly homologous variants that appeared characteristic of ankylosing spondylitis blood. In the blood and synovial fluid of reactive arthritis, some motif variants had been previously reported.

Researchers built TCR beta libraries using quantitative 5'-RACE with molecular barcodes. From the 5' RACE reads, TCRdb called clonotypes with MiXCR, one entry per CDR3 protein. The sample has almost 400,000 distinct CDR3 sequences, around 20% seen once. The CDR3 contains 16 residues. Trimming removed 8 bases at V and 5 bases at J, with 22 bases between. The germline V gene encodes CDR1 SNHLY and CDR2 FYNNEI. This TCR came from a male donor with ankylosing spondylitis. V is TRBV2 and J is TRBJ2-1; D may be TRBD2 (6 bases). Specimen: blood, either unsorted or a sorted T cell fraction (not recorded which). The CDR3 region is CASAENGGTPNNEQFF. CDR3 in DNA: TGTGCCAGCGCGGAGAACGGCGGGACTCCAAACAATGAGCAGTTCTTC.